The 18 T cell receptor beta chains below all came from one sample that was sequenced in a study of T-cell memory formation after mild COVID-19. TCRdb called the 5' RACE reads again in MiXCR, with one record for every CDR3 protein. The data show roughly 340,000 distinct CDR3 sequences, with approximately 22% seen just once and around 23% held by the top ten. Specimen: PBMCs or a T cell subset sorted from them (not recorded which). These receptors were obtained from a man aged 18 to 30 who had mild COVID-19 (a few samples of this study predate the infection). Cell type and time point are not known.

The chain carries TRBV7-9 and TRBJ2-4; 7 nucleotides align to TRBD1. From germline, CDR1 is SEHNR and CDR2 FQNEAQ (reference sequence). There are 17 residues in the CDR3. With 5 bases clipped from V and 3 bases from J, the junction kept 13 bases outside the gene matches. CDR3 amino acids: CASSTMVRDSSKNIQYF. CDR3 bases: TGTGCCAGCAGCACCATGGTGAGGGACAGCAGCAAAAACATTCAGTACTTC.

The chain employs TRBV18 and TRBJ1-5, with TRBD1 identical over 7 bases. CDR3 length equals 15 residues. CDR1 KGHSH and CDR2 LQKENI come from the germline V gene. V dropped 6 bases and J dropped 4; count of bases not matched to a gene: 9. CDR3 sequence (DNA): TGTGCCAGCTCCACACGCACAGGGGCAAATCAGCCCCAGCATTTT. Translation gives CASSTRTGANQPQHF. Based on the CDR3 plus reference TRBV18 and TRBJ1-5, the full variable domain is NAGVMQNPRHLVRRRGQEARLRCSPMKGHSHVYWYRQLPEEGLKFMVYLQKENIIDESGMPKERFSAEFPKEGPSILRIQQVVRGDSAAYFCASSTRTGANQPQHFGDGTRLSIL.

There are a few counts of this clonotype. The chain is built from TRBV7-8 and TRBJ1-1, with 11 bases that match TRBD1. There are 15 residues in the CDR3. Germline V gene data show CDR1 as SGHVS and CDR2 as FQNEAQ. V gave up 4 bases and J gave up 4 bases; unmatched junction bases: 5. CDR3 sequence: CASSSKGQGGTEAFF. The DNA of the CDR3 is TGTGCCAGCAGCTCGAAGGGACAGGGGGGCACTGAAGCTTTCTTT.

The chain couples TRBV4-2 to TRBJ2-7, with D perhaps matching TRBD1 (6 bases). Germline assignment: CDR1 LGHNA and CDR2 YNFKEQ. This CDR3 comprises 18 residues. Trimming left V 0 bases short and J 1 base short, with 19 bases between. The CDR3, as DNA: TGTGCCAGCAGCCAAGATCCCGGGACAAATATCATGTCCTACGAGCAGTACTTC. Encoded protein: CASSQDPGTNIMSYEQYF.

This clonotype has a handful of counts. The CDR3 sequence: CASSPLAGVGTDTQYF. CDR3 nucleotide sequence: TGTGCCAGCAGCCCCCTAGCGGGTGTCGGCACAGATACGCAGTATTTT. The chain recombines TRBV7-2 with TRBJ2-3; 8 bases line up with TRBD2. V shed 5 bases, J shed 1 base, and the junction held 8 bases outside the gene matches. CDR1 SGHTA and CDR2 FQGNSA come from the germline V gene. The CDR3 is 16 residues long.

The chain combines TRBV12-3 or TRBV12-4 with TRBJ1-1; 7 nucleotides agree with TRBD1. The CDR3 has 15 amino acids. J lost 8 bases, V lost 7 bases, and 16 bases had no gene match. CDR3: CASNTPAGGLMEAFF. DNA of the CDR3: TGTGCCAGCAACACCCCAGCAGGGGGATTAATGGAAGCTTTCTTT.

V and J are TRBV5-1 and TRBJ1-2; D is uncertain. There are 13 residues in the CDR3. Germline CDR1 reads SGHRS; CDR2 reads YFSETQ. The V end lost 4 bases, the J end lost 8 bases, and 15 bases lay between the germline ends. The CDR3 here is CASSPEIVPGYTF. The CDR3 DNA follows: TGCGCCAGCAGCCCTGAGATCGTACCGGGCTACACCTTC. The complete variable domain, with remaining parts taken from reference TRBV5-1 and TRBJ1-2, reads KAGVTQTPRYLIKTRGQQVTLSCSPISGHRSVSWYQQTPGQGLQFLFEYFSETQRNKGNFPGRFSGRQFSNSRSEMNVSTLELGDSALYLCASSPEIVPGYTFGSGTRLTVV.

The V call is TRBV5-1, the J call TRBJ1-5; weak D call: TRBD1 (5 bases). The CDR3 extends over 15 amino acids. Germline CDR1 reads SGHRS; CDR2 reads YFSETQ. V shed 2 bases and J shed 0 bases, with 9 bases lying between them. The DNA for the CDR3 is TGCGCCAGCAGCTTAATAGGGGATAGCAATCAGCCCCAGCATTTT. Residues: CASSLIGDSNQPQHF. The complete variable domain, with remaining parts taken from reference TRBV5-1 and TRBJ1-5, reads KAGVTQTPRYLIKTRGQQVTLSCSPISGHRSVSWYQQTPGQGLQFLFEYFSETQRNKGNFPGRFSGRQFSNSRSEMNVSTLELGDSALYLCASSLIGDSNQPQHFGDGTRLSIL.

This clonotype showed up many times. The V and J genes are TRBV28 and TRBJ1-5; D is unresolved. This CDR3 contains 15 residues. Trimming left V 6 bases short and J 2 bases short, with 14 bases between. The germline CDR1 and CDR2 sequences are MDHEN and SYDVKM. The CDR3 protein is CASRTMGSGNQPQHF. The CDR3 DNA reads as TGTGCCAGCAGGACGATGGGGTCGGGCAATCAGCCCCAGCATTTT.

This rearrangement joins TRBV25-1 to TRBJ1-2, with unresolved D. This CDR3 has 14 residues. Germline V lookup: CDR1 MGHDK, CDR2 SYGVNS. V was trimmed by 5 bases and J by 5 bases, leaving 15 bases between them. CDR3 DNA: TGTGCCAGCAGTCGAAAAAGGACCGCGTATGGCTACACCTTC. Protein sequence: CASSRKRTAYGYTF.

The CDR3 sequence: CASSGQGAQETQYF. CDR3 in DNA: TGTGCCAGCAGTGGACAGGGGGCCCAAGAGACCCAGTACTTC. The rearrangement links TRBV2 to TRBJ2-5; 10 bases agree with TRBD1. J was trimmed by 1 base and V by 4 bases; bases with no gene match: 0. Germline CDR1 is SNHLY and CDR2 is FYNNEI. CDR3 length: 14 amino acids.

The table lists this clonotype with a few counts. This rearrangement joins TRBV12-3 or TRBV12-4 to TRBJ2-5; 10 nucleotides agree with TRBD2. V lost 5 bases, J lost 4 bases, and 7 bases stayed unmatched. The CDR3 totals 15 residues. The CDR3 coding sequence is TGTGCCAGCAGTCGTCCAGCGGGGGGGGTAGAGACCCAGTACTTC. Translating gives CASSRPAGGVETQYF.

In this sample, this clonotype turned up a few times. The J gene is TRBJ2-5, the V gene TRBV10-3, with a possible D match to TRBD1 (6 bases). V was cut by 0 bases and J by 5 bases, with 19 bases left in between. CDR1 ENHRY and CDR2 SYGVKD come from the germline V gene. The CDR3 totals 17 residues. The CDR3 coding sequence is TGTGCCATCAGTGAGTCCCTCGCGGACAGCGTAGGGGAGACCCAGTACTTC. This encodes CAISESLADSVGETQYF.

A few counts support this clonotype. The genes are TRBV15 and TRBJ2-2; no clear D gene. Trimming shortened V by 0 bases and J by 5 bases, and 13 bases separated the two germline ends. Germline V gene sequence: CDR1 LNHNV, CDR2 YYDKDF (reference sequence). The CDR3 runs to 16 residues. For the CDR3, the DNA is TGTGCCACCAGCAGAGATGGCCCCTCCGGGACCGGGGAGCTGTTTTTT. It codes for CATSRDGPSGTGELFF.

This clonotype was counted only a few times. This chain connects TRBV5-1 to TRBJ2-3, with no clear D. The CDR3 runs to 14 residues. Trimming took 7 bases from V and 0 from J, leaving 12 bases between them. CDR1 and CDR2 (germline): SGHRS, YFSETQ. This CDR3 reads CASGAETSTDTQYF. CDR3 DNA sequence: TGCGCCAGCGGTGCAGAGACTAGCACAGATACGCAGTATTTT.

This clonotype was recorded at least ten times. The rearrangement joins TRBV20-1 to TRBJ2-2; no reliable D call. V was clipped by 0 bases and J by 7 bases, with 3 bases between them. CDR1 and CDR2 from the germline V gene are DFQATT and SNEGSKA (reference sequence). The CDR3 is 11 residues long. CDR3 DNA sequence: TGCAGTGCTAGAGATGGCGGGGAGCTGTTTTTT. It translates to CSARDGGELFF.

This chain links TRBV19 with TRBJ1-5; D is ambiguous. Germline V gene sequence: CDR1 LNHDA, CDR2 SQIVND (reference sequence). This CDR3 region has 12 residues. V lost 3 bases to trimming and J lost 4 bases, with 4 bases between them. The CDR3, as DNA: TGTGCCAGTAGTATCCGGAATCAGCCCCAGCATTTT. This encodes CASSIRNQPQHF.

This clonotype was seen a handful of times. V is TRBV28 and J is TRBJ2-7; TRBD1 agrees at 11 bases. Germline V gene data show CDR1 as MDHEN and CDR2 as SYDVKM. This CDR3 is built from 17 residues. J lost 4 bases, V lost 5 bases, and 13 bases had no gene match. The CDR3 nucleotides are TGTGCCAGCAGTCCCCCTATAGGGACAGGGGGGAGGTACGAGCAGTACGTC. This translates into CASSPPIGTGGRYEQYV.